The TCR beta chain described here comes from a study of cytomegalovirus exposure and HLA in healthy donors. Regarding the study as a whole: There were under 200 TCR beta chains listed as cytomegalovirus-associated. A later analysis linked 15,000 to 20,000 TCR beta sequences to HLA alleles at 0.05 false discovery rate.

The PCR employed 60 Vbeta primers together with 13 Jbeta primers. Sequenced by immunoSEQ multiplex PCR; TCRdb stores in-frame clones only, minus some. The table includes about 150,000 clones, roughly three quarters detected once. A word on this clone: Its cognate antigen is unknown. Mismatch with germline at one junction end may stem from a read error.

The donors gave bone marrow, and they were healthy. CDR1 and CDR2 (germline): GTSNPN, SVGIG (reference sequence). CDR3 size: 14 residues. The chain combines TRBV30 with TRBJ2-5; D is ambiguous. Material: PBMCs. This sequence originates from a man aged 25-40 years in good health and CMV-seropositive. CDR3 DNA: TGTGCCTGGAGTGTACTGGCGACCCAAGAGGCCCAGTACTTC. Its protein is CAWSVLATQEAQYF. Full variable domain (remainder filled in from reference TRBV30 and TRBJ2-5): SQTIHQWPATLVQPVGSPLSLECTVEGTSNPNLYWYRQAAGRGLQLLFYSVGIGQISSEVPQNLSASRPQDRQFILSSKKLLLSDSGFYLCAWSVLATQEAQYFGPGTRLLVL.